These 13 T cell receptor beta chains came from one sample sequenced in a study of T cell responses to AZD1222 COVID-19 vaccine. The assay was immunoSEQ multiplex PCR, and TCRdb's table has in-frame clones only and misses some. Of some 80,000 clones in the sample, 88% were seen once. The sequences come from peripheral blood, collected on day 0 of MenACWY control vaccination. These receptors were obtained from an adult in good health.

This clone came up once. The gene calls are TRBV7-3 and TRBJ2-7, with D possibly being TRBD1 or TRBD2 (6 bases each). V shed 5 bases and J shed 3 bases, with 17 bases lying between them. Germline-derived CDR1 and CDR2 are SGHTA and FQGTGA. The CDR3 has 15 amino acids. The CDR3 loop reads CASSPNGGQGYEQYF. In nucleotides, the CDR3 is TGTGCCAGCAGCCCGAATGGGGGGCAGGGCTACGAGCAGTACTTC.

The chain combines TRBV7-9 with TRBJ1-2, with 10 positions matching TRBD1. This CDR3 spans 15 amino acids. Germline V lookup: CDR1 SEHNR, CDR2 FQNEAQ (reference sequence). J was trimmed by 5 bases and V by 1 base; bases with no gene match: 4. The chain's CDR3 is CASSLGGQGFYGYTF. In DNA form, the CDR3 reads TGTGCCAGCAGCTTAGGGGGACAGGGGTTTTATGGCTACACCTTC.

The chain employs TRBV25-1 and TRBJ1-2; D not certain. The V gene lost 3 bases and the J gene lost 2 bases, with 7 bases spanning the gap. Germline CDR1 MGHDK, CDR2 SYGVNS. The length of the CDR3 is 13 residues. The CDR3 nucleotides are TGTGCCAGCAGTGAGGCGAGGAACTATGGCTACACCTTC. Its protein product is CASSEARNYGYTF.

This chain uses TRBV7-9 with TRBJ1-2; TRBD1 matches at 7 bases. V gave up 1 base and J gave up 5 bases; unmatched junction bases: 7. The CDR3 totals 15 residues. From germline, CDR1 is SEHNR and CDR2 FQNEAQ (reference sequence). This chain's CDR3 is CASSLEAGGGYGYTF. CDR3 DNA sequence: TGTGCCAGCAGCTTAGAGGCAGGGGGAGGATATGGCTACACCTTC.

The rearrangement joins TRBV6-5 to TRBJ2-7; D possibly corresponds to TRBD2 (7 bases). The germline V and J ends were trimmed by 6 bases and 3 bases, with 15 bases remaining between them. CDR1 and CDR2 (germline): MNHEY, SVGAGI. The length of the CDR3 is 14 residues. The CDR3 loop is CASRLRGGLYEQYF. The CDR3 bases are TGTGCCAGCAGGCTGAGGGGGGGACTCTACGAGCAGTACTTC.

The chain recombines TRBV19 with TRBJ2-2; possibly TRBD1 for D (5 bases). Germline CDR1 and CDR2: LNHDA and SQIVND (reference sequence). This CDR3 contains 15 residues. V was shortened by 2 bases and J by 5 bases, with 12 bases between the two germline ends. The CDR3 bases are TGTGCCAGTAGTATACTAGGGGTGGGGACCGGGGAGCTGTTTTTT. Protein: CASSILGVGTGELFF.

Concerning this clone itself: At the DNA level, this CDR3 is encoded by other sequences in the same sample as well. V gene TRBV15 combines with J gene TRBJ2-7, with D possibly being TRBD1 (5 bases). The CDR3 covers 15 residues. Trimming took 0 bases from V and 4 from J, leaving 13 bases between them. Germline loops: CDR1 LNHNV, CDR2 YYDKDF (reference sequence). The CDR3 sequence is CATSRDLAGSYEQYF. CDR3 DNA sequence: TGTGCCACCAGCAGAGATTTGGCAGGGTCATACGAGCAGTACTTC.

This rearrangement joins TRBV3-1 (or the pseudogene TRBV3-2) to TRBJ2-2; TRBD2 is a possible D gene (6 bases). CDR3 size: 16 residues. V was shortened by 2 bases and J by 2 bases, with 12 bases between the two germline ends. Germline V gives CDR1 LGHDT, CDR2 YNNKEL (reference sequence). The CDR3 nucleotides read TGTGCCAGCAGCCAACGCGGGACCTTAAACACCGGGGAGCTGTTTTTT. Protein product: CASSQRGTLNTGELFF.

This chain connects TRBV4-1 to TRBJ2-5; possibly TRBD1 for D (6 bases). Germline loops: CDR1 MGHRA, CDR2 YSYEKL. The CDR3 runs to 15 residues. With 1 base removed from V and 3 bases from J, the gap between germline ends came to 12 bases. In nucleotides, the CDR3 is TGCGCCAGCAGCCAAGTAGGGGACAACAAAGAGACCCAGTACTTC. It specifies CASSQVGDNKETQYF.

V is TRBV4-1 and J is TRBJ2-1; TRBD2 aligns across 7 bases. Germline V gene data show CDR1 as MGHRA and CDR2 as YSYEKL. This CDR3 is built from 15 residues. V was pared by 4 bases and J by 6 bases, with 9 bases of the junction left unmatched. The DNA for the CDR3 is TGCGCCAGCAGCCCCACGGGCGTAGCGGGCAATGAGCAGTTCTTC. It is translated as CASSPTGVAGNEQFF.

The rearrangement uses TRBV19 and TRBJ1-2, with D perhaps matching TRBD1 (6 bases). Between the trimmed V and J ends, which lost 7 bases and 3 bases, there was a span of 21 bases. The CDR3 loop spans 16 amino acids. CDR1 and CDR2 (germline): LNHDA, SQIVND (reference sequence). CDR3 coding DNA: TGTGCCAGTACCCTACTGTCGGGGGCGAGGGACTATGGCTACACCTTC. Protein product: CASTLLSGARDYGYTF.

The chain recombines TRBV5-1 with TRBJ1-1; no clear D gene. V was cut by 3 bases and J by 6 bases, with 15 bases left in between. This CDR3 region has 14 residues. Germline V gene data show CDR1 as SGHRS and CDR2 as YFSETQ. The CDR3 here is CASSSSGFVSEAFF. CDR3 coding DNA: TGCGCCAGCAGCTCCTCCGGGTTCGTGTCTGAAGCTTTCTTT.

The chain recombines TRBV5-6 with TRBJ2-3; the D is unclear. The CDR3 is 13 residues long. V shed 4 bases and J shed 1 base, with 7 bases lying between them. Germline loops: CDR1 SGHDT, CDR2 YYEEEE. The CDR3 spells CASSPWGTDTQYF. The CDR3, as DNA: TGTGCCAGCAGCCCCTGGGGCACAGATACGCAGTATTTT.